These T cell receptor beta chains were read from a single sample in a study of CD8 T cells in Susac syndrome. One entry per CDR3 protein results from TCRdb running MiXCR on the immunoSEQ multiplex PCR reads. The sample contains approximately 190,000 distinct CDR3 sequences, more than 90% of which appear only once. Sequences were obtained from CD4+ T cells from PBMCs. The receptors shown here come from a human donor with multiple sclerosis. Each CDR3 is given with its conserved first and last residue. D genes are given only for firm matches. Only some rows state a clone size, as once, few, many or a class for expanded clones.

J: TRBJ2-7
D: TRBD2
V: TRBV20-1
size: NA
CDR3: CSARVAGSDYEQYF
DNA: TGCAGTGCTAGAGTAGCGGGATCCGACTACGAGCAGTACTTC

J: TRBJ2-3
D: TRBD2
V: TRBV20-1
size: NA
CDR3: CSARPSGRPDTQYF
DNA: TGCAGTGCTAGACCAAGCGGGAGACCAGATACGCAGTATTTT

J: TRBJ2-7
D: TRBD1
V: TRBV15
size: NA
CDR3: CATSRGQVGYEQYF
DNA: TGTGCCACCAGCAGGGGACAGGTGGGCTACGAGCAGTACTTC

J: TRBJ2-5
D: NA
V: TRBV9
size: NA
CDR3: CASSASKGRLETQYF
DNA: TGTGCCAGCAGCGCATCTAAGGGGCGCCTCGAGACCCAGTACTTC

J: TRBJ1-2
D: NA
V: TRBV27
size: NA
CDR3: CASGLWSNYGYTF
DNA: TGTGCCAGCGGGTTATGGAGTAACTATGGCTACACCTTC

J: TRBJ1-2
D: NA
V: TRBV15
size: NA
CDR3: CATSRALTETYGYTF
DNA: TGTGCCACCAGCAGAGCACTCACAGAAACCTATGGCTACACCTTC

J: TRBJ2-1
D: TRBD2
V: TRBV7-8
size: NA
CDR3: CASRATSRSGGGQFF
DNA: TGTGCCAGCAGAGCCACAAGTAGGAGCGGGGGTGGGCAGTTCTTC

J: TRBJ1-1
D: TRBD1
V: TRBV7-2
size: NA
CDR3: CASSNRQGGTEAFF
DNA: TGTGCCAGCAGCAACCGACAGGGAGGCACTGAAGCTTTCTTT

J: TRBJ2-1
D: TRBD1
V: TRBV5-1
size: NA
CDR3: CASSSTGGQYNEQFF
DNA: TGCGCCAGCAGTTCGACAGGGGGCCAATACAATGAGCAGTTCTTC

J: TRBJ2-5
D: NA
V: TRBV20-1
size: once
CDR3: CSASLRPYQETQYF
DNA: TGCAGTGCTAGTCTGCGACCGTACCAAGAGACCCAGTACTTC

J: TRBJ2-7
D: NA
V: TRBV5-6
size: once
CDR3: CASSLYGGTYPNYEQYF
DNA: TGTGCCAGCAGCTTGTATGGGGGGACTTATCCCAACTACGAGCAGTACTTC

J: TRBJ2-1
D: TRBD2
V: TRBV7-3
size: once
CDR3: CASRIRGGANEQFF
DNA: TGTGCCAGCCGTATCCGCGGGGGGGCAAATGAGCAGTTCTTC

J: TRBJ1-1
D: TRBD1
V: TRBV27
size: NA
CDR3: CASNGRYRGAEAFF
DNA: TGTGCCAGCAATGGCCGATACAGGGGCGCTGAAGCTTTCTTT

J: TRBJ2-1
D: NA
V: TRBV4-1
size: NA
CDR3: CASSAGRRNYNEQFF
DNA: TGCGCCAGCAGCGCCGGCCGGCGCAATTACAATGAGCAGTTCTTC

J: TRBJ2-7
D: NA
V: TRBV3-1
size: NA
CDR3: CASSSAGPSYEQYF
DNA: TGTGCCAGCAGCTCCGCGGGCCCTTCCTACGAGCAGTACTTC

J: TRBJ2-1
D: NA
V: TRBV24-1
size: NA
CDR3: CATSGVSYNEQFF
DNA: TGTGCCACTTCGGGAGTCTCCTACAATGAGCAGTTCTTC

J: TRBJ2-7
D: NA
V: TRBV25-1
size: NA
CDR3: CASSNAPLLSEQYF
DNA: TGTGCCAGCAGTAACGCGCCCCTTCTGTCCGAGCAGTACTTC

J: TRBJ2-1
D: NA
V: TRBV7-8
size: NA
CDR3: CASSQGNRVNEQFF
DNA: TGTGCCAGCAGCCAAGGTAACAGGGTTAATGAGCAGTTCTTC